Shown below are 9 T cell receptor beta chains from a single sample sequenced in a study of blood T cells in healthy people across ages. Alongside a J-beta primer mix, a sample-barcoded 5' primer served in a second PCR lasting about 7 to 11 cycles. TCRdb ran MiXCR on the 5' RACE reads and lists one entry per CDR3 protein. Of more than 750,000 distinct CDR3 sequences in the sample, 25% to 35% were seen once. The sample also formed part of further work on T cells of mothers and their children.

The sample taken for sequencing was blood. The receptor set was obtained from a woman aged 40 to 50 in good health.

V gene TRBV28 combines with J gene TRBJ2-7; D is ambiguous. Trimming removed 1 base at V and 7 bases at J, with 20 bases between. This CDR3 is built from 16 residues. Germline V lookup: CDR1 MDHEN, CDR2 SYDVKM. This CDR3 is CASSLSTAPGEHEQYF. The CDR3 region has the DNA TGTGCCAGCAGTTTATCAACAGCCCCCGGAGAGCATGAGCAGTACTTC.

This clonotype showed up many times. This chain connects TRBV15 to TRBJ2-7; 7 bases are a match to TRBD1. The V segment lost 4 bases and the J segment 0 bases; nucleotides outside the gene matches: 6. The CDR3 spans 15 residues. From germline, CDR1 is LNHNV and CDR2 YYDKDF (reference sequence). CDR3 sequence: CATSNTGENSYEQYF. The CDR3 nucleotides are TGTGCCACCAGCAATACAGGGGAAAACTCCTACGAGCAGTACTTC.

This chain uses TRBV20-1 with TRBJ2-7; TRBD2 matches at 8 bases. J lost 4 bases, V lost 8 bases, and 19 bases had no gene match. CDR1 DFQATT and CDR2 SNEGSKA come from the germline V gene (reference sequence). The CDR3 is 16 residues long. The DNA of the CDR3 is TGCAGTACGGCAGGTATTAGCGGGGACCAAAGGTACGAGCAGTACTTC. Residues: CSTAGISGDQRYEQYF.

This clonotype has only a few counts. This chain connects TRBV7-3 to TRBJ1-1, with D perhaps TRBD1 (6 bases). This CDR3 has 15 residues. Germline CDR1 SGHTA, CDR2 FQGTGA. Trimming shortened V by 4 bases and J by 0 bases, and 12 bases separated the two germline ends. CDR3 loop: CASSSMTGLNTEAFF. CDR3 bases: TGTGCCAGCAGCTCCATGACAGGACTGAACACTGAAGCTTTCTTT.

The rearrangement uses TRBV18 and TRBJ1-6; no firm D call. Trimming removed 3 bases at V and 6 bases at J, with 18 bases between. Germline CDR1 reads KGHSH; CDR2 reads LQKENI. This CDR3 spans 17 amino acids. CDR3 loop: CASSPDRLVGRNSPLHF. CDR3 nucleotide sequence: TGTGCCAGCTCACCGGACCGATTAGTAGGGCGTAATTCACCCCTCCACTTT.

This clonotype was seen ten or more times. The rearrangement uses TRBV15 and TRBJ2-7; no definite D call. Per germline, CDR1 LNHNV and CDR2 YYDKDF (reference sequence). Trimming left V 1 base short and J 1 base short, with 14 bases between. The CDR3 runs to 16 residues. CDR3 nucleotide sequence: TGTGCCACCAGCAGAGGAGAGTTCGTAACTTCCTACGAGCAGTACTTC. It yields the protein CATSRGEFVTSYEQYF.

The chain uses TRBV28 and TRBJ1-6; a possible D gene is TRBD1 (5 bases). Germline assignment: CDR1 MDHEN and CDR2 SYDVKM. The CDR3 spans 13 residues. Trimming pared 3 bases from V and 11 bases from J, leaving 11 bases between. The CDR3 loop is CASSFQGGTPLHF. The CDR3 DNA reads TGTGCCAGCAGTTTTCAGGGCGGGACACCCCTCCACTTT.

This clonotype was seen at least ten times. The V and J genes are TRBV7-2 and TRBJ2-3; the match to TRBD2 covers 8 bases. Germline-derived CDR1 and CDR2 are SGHTA and FQGNSA. J was trimmed by 10 bases and V by 5 bases; bases with no gene match: 5. The CDR3 extends over 12 amino acids. The CDR3 region has the DNA TGTGCCAGCAGCGTCGGGACTAGATCGCAGTATTTT. Protein: CASSVGTRSQYF.

This chain uses TRBV12-3 or TRBV12-4 with TRBJ1-5; D uncertain. The CDR3 length is 14 residues. V shed 4 bases and J shed 5 bases, with 12 bases lying between them. CDR3: CASSWGEGYQPQHF. As DNA, the CDR3 is TGTGCCAGCAGTTGGGGAGAAGGGTATCAGCCCCAGCATTTT.